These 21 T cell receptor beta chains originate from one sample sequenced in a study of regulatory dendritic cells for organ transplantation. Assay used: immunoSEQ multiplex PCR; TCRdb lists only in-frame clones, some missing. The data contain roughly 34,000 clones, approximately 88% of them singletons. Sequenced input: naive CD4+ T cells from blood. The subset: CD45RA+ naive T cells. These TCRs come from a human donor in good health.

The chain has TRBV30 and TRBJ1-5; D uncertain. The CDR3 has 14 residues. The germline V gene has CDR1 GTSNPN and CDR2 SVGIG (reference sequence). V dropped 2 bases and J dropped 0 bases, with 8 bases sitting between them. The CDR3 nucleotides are TGTGCCTGGAGTAAATATAGTAGCAATCAGCCCCAGCATTTT. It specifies CAWSKYSSNQPQHF.

CDR3 bases: TGTGCCAGCAGTAGGACTAGCGGGAGGGCAGATACGCAGTATTTT. Translation: CASSRTSGRADTQYF. The chain carries TRBV6-5 and TRBJ2-3, with 15 bases that match TRBD2. Germline V lookup: CDR1 MNHEY, CDR2 SVGAGI. Trimming cost V 5 bases and J 4 bases; bases outside gene matches: 1. The CDR3 is 15 residues long.

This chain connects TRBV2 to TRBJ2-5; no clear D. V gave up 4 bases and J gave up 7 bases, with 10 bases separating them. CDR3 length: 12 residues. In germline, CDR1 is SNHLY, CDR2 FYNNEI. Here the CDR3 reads CASSGDEGTQYF. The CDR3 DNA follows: TGTGCCAGCAGTGGGGATGAAGGGACCCAGTACTTC.

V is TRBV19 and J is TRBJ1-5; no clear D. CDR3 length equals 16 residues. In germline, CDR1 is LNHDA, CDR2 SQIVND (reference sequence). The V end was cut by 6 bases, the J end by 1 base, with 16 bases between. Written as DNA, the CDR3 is TGTGCCAGTAGACTAACCGCATCAGGCAGCAATCAGCCCCAGCATTTT. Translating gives CASRLTASGSNQPQHF.

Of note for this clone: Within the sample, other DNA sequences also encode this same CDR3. CDR3 DNA sequence: TGCAGCGTTGCAGGGACACTGGGGTCCGAACAGTACTTC. Protein product: CSVAGTLGSEQYF. This chain links TRBV29-1 with TRBJ2-7, with a weak D call TRBD1 (6 bases). With 4 bases removed from V and 10 bases from J, the gap between germline ends came to 20 bases. CDR1 is SQVTM and CDR2 is ANQGSEA in the germline V gene. This CDR3 comprises 13 residues.

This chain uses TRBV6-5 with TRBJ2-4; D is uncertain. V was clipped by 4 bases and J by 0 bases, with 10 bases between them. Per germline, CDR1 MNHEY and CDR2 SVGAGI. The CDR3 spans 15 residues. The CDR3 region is CASSFSVGAKNIQYF. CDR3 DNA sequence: TGTGCCAGCAGTTTCTCGGTCGGAGCCAAAAACATTCAGTACTTC.

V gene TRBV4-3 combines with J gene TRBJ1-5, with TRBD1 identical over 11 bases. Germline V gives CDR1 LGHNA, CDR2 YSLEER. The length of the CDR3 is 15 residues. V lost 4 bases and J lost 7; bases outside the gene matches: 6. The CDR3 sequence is CASSLGTGGAQPQHF. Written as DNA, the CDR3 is TGCGCCAGCAGCCTCGGGACAGGGGGAGCACAGCCCCAGCATTTT.

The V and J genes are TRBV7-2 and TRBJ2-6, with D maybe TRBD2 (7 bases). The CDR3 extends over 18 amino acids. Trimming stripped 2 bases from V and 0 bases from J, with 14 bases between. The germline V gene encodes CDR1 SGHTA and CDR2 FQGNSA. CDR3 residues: CASSLLWRGHSGANVLTF. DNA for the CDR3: TGTGCCAGCAGCTTACTGTGGCGGGGGCACTCTGGGGCCAACGTCCTGACTTTC.

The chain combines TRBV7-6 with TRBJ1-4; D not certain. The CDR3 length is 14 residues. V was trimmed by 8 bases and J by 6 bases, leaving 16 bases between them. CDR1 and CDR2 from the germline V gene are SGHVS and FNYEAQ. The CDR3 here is CASRLRLEDEKLFF. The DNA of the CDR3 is TGTGCCAGCCGGCTAAGGCTCGAGGATGAAAAACTGTTTTTT. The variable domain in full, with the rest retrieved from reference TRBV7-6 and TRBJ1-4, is GAGVSQSPRYKVTKRGQDVALRCDPISGHVSLYWYRQALGQGPEFLTYFNYEAQQDKSGLPNDRFSAERPEGSISTLTIQRTEQRDSAMYRCASRLRLEDEKLFFGSGTQLSVL.

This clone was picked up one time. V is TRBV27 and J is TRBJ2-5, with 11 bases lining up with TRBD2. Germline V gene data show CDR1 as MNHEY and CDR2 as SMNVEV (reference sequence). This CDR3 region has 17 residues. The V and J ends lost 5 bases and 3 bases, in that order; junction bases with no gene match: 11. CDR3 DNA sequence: TGTGCCAGCAGTCCGAGGACTAGCGGGCTCCTTAAAGAGACCCAGTACTTC. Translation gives CASSPRTSGLLKETQYF.

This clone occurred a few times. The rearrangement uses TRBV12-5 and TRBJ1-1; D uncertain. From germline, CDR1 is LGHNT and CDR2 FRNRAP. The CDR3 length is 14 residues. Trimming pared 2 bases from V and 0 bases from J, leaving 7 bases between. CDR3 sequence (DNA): TGTGCTAGTGGTTTGCGGGGTCTGAACACTGAAGCTTTCTTT. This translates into CASGLRGLNTEAFF.

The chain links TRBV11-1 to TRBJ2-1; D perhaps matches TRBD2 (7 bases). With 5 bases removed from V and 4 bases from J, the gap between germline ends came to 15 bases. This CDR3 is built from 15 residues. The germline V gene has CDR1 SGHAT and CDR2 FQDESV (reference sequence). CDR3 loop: CASSRRGARYNEQFF. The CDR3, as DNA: TGTGCCAGCAGCCGACGGGGGGCACGTTACAATGAGCAGTTCTTC.

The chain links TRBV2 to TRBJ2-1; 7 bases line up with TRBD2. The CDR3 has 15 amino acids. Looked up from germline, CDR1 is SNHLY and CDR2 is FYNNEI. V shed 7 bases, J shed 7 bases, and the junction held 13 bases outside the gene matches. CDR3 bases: TGTGCCAGCAAATCCTGGGAGGGTAGGACAAATGAGCAGTTCTTC. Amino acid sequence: CASKSWEGRTNEQFF.

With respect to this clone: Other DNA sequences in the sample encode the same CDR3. CDR3 protein: CASSQVYGGANIQYF. Here the CDR3 DNA reads TGTGCCAGCAGCCAAGTTTACGGGGGGGCAAACATTCAGTACTTC. This chain joins TRBV4-2 and TRBJ2-4; 8 bases match TRBD2. There are 15 residues in the CDR3. CDR1 and CDR2 (germline): LGHNA, YNFKEQ. With V trimmed by 1 base and J by 6 bases, 5 bases remained unmatched.

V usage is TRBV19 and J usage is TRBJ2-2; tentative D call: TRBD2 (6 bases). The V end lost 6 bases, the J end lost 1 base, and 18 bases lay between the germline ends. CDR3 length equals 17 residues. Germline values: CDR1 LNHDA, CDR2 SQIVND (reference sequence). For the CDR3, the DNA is TGTGCCAGTAGGGGGGGTCTAGGGTTGCGGAACACCGGGGAGCTGTTTTTT. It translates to CASRGGLGLRNTGELFF.

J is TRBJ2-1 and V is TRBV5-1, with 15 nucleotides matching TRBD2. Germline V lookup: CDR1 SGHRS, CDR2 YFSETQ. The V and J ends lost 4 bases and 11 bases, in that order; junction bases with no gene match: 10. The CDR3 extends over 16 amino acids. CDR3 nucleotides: TGCGCCAGCAGCCCGGGGCCCGGGACTAGCGGGGGGAAGCAGTTCTTC. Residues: CASSPGPGTSGGKQFF.

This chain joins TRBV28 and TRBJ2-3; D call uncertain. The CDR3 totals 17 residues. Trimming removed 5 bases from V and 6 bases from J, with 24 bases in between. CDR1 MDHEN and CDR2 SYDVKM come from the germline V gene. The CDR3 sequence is CASSRPKRSESRDTQYF. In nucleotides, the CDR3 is TGTGCCAGCAGTCGACCTAAACGATCCGAGTCGAGGGATACGCAGTATTTT.

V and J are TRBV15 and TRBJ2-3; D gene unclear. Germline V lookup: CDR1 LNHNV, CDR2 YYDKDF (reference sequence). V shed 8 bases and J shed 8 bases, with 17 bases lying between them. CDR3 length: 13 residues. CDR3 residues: CATQTTPLTTQYF. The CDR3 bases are TGTGCCACCCAGACGACTCCCCTAACTACGCAGTATTTT.

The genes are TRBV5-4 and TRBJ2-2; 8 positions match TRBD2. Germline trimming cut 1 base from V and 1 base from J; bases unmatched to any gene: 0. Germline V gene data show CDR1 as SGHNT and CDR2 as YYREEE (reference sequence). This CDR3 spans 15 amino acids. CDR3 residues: CASSLTSGNTGELFF. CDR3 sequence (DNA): TGTGCCAGCAGCTTGACTAGCGGGAACACCGGGGAGCTGTTTTTT.

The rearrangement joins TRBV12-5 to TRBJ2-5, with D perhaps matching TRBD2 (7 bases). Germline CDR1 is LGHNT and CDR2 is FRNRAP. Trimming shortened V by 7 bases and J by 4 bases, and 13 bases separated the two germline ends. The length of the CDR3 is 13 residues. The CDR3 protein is CASAPGEGETQYF. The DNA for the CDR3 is TGTGCTAGTGCCCCAGGGGAGGGAGAGACCCAGTACTTC.

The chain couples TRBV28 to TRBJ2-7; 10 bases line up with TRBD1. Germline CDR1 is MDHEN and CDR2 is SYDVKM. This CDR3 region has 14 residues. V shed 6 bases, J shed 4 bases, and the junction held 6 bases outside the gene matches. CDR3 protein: CASRGTGAAYEQYF. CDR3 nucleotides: TGTGCCAGCAGGGGGACAGGGGCAGCTTACGAGCAGTACTTC.